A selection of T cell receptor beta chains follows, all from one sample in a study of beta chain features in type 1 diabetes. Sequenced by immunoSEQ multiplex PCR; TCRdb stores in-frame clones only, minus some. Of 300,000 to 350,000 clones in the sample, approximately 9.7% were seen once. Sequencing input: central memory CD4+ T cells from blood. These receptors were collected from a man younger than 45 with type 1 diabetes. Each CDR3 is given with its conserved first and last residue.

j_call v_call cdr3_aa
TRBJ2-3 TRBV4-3 CASSQAVGAGAPGLTDTQYF
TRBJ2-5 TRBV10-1 CASSGAGLAGGQETQYF
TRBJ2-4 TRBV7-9 CASSLNSLGDIQYF
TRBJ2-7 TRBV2 CASSELGQGQQYF
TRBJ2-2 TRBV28 CASSLGFQNTGELFF
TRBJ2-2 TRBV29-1 CSVDPGWGTGELFF
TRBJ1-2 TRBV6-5 CASSYSLQGAHGYTF
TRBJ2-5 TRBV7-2 CASSLTGGAGETQYF
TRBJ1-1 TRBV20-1 CSARSRTEAFF
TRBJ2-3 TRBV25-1 CASRDRNGASTDTQYF
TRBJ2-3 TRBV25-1 CATSLGGSDTQYF
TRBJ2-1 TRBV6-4 CASSSGQGNEQFF
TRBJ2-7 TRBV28 CASTPGSHYEQYF
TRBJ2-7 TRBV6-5 CASSWDGTSREQYF
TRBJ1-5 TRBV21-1 CASSPYSGSCVGSNQPQHF
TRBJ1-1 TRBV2 CASTLEMEAFF
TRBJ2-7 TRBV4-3 CASSQGGSGTYEQYF
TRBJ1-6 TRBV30 CAWSPAGRPLHF
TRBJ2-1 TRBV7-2 CASSLGLAVGEQFF
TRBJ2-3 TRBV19 CASSGTLFADTQYF
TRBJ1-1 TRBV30 CAWSGPDRTTEAFF
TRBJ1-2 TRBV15 CATSRDEDDGYTF
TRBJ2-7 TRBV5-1 CASSLEEGREQYF
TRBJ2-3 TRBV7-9 CASSPLATDTQYF
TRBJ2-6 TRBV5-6 CASRSAGTGGANVLTF
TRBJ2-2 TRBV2 CASSERANTGELFF
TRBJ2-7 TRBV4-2 CASRQTSGGAYEQYF
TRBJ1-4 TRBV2 CASRMGPNEKLFF
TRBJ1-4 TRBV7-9 CASSLASHGGKLFF
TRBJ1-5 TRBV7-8 CASSLDLGGQPQHF
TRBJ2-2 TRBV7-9 CASGGHLGTGELFF
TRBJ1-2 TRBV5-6 CASSYYRGNYGYTF
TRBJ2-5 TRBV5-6 CASSSGRETQYF
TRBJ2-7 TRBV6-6 CASSYGAGLEQYF
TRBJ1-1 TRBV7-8 CASSYPGRVTEAFF
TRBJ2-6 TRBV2 CASNRDRFGANVLTF
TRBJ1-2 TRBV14 CASSQARRAHYTF
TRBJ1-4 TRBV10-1 CASSVGTGGTNEKLFF
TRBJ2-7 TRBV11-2 CASSLDQGREQYF
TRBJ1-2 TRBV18 CASSPTNDYGYTF
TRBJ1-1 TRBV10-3 CAIGTRVGNTEAFF
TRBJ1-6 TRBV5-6 CASSYRSGQNSPLHF
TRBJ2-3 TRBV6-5 CASSYSLAGFTDTQYF
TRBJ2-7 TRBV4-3 CASSQGHGRGAAYEQYF
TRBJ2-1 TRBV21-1 CASSKGFPYNEQFF
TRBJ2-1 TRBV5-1 CASSLSAGAIYNEQFF
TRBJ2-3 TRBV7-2 CASSDTHGGFTDTQYF
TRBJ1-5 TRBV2 CASSATGAQPQHF
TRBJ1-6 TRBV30 CAWSDGQGRTYNSPLHF
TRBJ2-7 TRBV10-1 CASSESGRDDEQYF
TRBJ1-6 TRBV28 CASTKYKNSPLHF
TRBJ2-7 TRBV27 CASRPSGTGGKYEQYF
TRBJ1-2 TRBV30 CAWTSVMAYYGYTF